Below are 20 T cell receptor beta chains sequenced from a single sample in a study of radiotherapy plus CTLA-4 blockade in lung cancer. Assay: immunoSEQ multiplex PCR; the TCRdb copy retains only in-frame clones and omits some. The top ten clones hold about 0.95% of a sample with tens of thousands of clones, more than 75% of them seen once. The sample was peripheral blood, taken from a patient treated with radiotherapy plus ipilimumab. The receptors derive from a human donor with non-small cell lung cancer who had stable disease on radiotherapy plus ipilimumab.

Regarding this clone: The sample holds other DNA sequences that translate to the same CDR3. The CDR3 protein is CASSLRGGASYEQYF. The CDR3 DNA follows: TGCGCCAGCAGCTTGAGAGGGGGGGCCTCCTACGAGCAGTACTTC. The chain joins TRBV5-1 to TRBJ2-7; a weak D match, TRBD2 (7 bases). Trimming removed 1 base from V and 0 bases from J, with 11 bases in between. The CDR3 spans 15 residues. Germline values: CDR1 SGHRS, CDR2 YFSETQ.

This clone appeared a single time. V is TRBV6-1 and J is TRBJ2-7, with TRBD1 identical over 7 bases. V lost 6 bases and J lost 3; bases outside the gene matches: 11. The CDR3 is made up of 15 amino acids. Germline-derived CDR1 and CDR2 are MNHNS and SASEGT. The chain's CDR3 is CASRLNRDRLYEQYF. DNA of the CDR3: TGTGCCAGCAGACTCAACCGGGACAGACTCTACGAGCAGTACTTC.

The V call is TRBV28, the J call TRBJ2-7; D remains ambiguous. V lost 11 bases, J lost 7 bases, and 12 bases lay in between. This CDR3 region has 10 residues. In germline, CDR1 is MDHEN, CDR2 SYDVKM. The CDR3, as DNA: TGTGCCTCCGGGCCCTTGGAGCAGTACTTC. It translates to CASGPLEQYF.

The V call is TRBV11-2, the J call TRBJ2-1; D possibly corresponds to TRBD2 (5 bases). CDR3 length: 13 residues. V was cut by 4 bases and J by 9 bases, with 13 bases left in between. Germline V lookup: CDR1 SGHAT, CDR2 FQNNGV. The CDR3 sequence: CASSSRTGFEQFF. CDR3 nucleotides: TGTGCCAGCAGCTCCCGGACTGGTTTTGAGCAGTTCTTC.

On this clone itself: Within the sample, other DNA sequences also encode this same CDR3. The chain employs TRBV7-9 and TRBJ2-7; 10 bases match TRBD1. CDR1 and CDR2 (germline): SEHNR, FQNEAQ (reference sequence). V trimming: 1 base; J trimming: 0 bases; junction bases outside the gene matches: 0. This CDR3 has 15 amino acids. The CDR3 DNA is TGTGCCAGCAGCTTAGGGGACAGGGGCTCCTACGAGCAGTACTTC. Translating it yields CASSLGDRGSYEQYF. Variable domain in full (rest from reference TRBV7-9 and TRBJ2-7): DTGVSQNPRHKITKRGQNVTFRCDPISEHNRLYWYRQTLGQGPEFLTYFQNEAQLEKSRLLSDRFSAERPKGSFSTLEIQRTEQGDSAMYLCASSLGDRGSYEQYFGPGTRLTVT.

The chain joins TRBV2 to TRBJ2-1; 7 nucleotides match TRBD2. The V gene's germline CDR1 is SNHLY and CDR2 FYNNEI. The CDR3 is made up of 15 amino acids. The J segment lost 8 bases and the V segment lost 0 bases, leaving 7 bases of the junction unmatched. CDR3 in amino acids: CASSEAGGIYHEQFF. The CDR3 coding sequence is TGTGCCAGCAGTGAAGCGGGGGGGATTTACCATGAGCAGTTCTTC.

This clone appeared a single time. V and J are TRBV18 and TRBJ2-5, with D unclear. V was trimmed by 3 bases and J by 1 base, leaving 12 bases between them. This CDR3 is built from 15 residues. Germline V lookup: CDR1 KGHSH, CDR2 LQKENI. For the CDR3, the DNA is TGTGCCAGCTCACCCTCGATAGGTATCCAAGAGACCCAGTACTTC. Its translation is CASSPSIGIQETQYF.

The CDR3: CASSTSGTNYGYTF. The DNA of the CDR3 is TGTGCCAGCAGTACCTCAGGGACCAACTATGGCTACACCTTC. The chain combines TRBV28 with TRBJ1-2; TRBD1 might be the D (5 bases). The CDR3 has 14 amino acids. The V end was cut by 5 bases, the J end by 2 bases, with 12 bases between. Germline CDR1 and CDR2: MDHEN and SYDVKM.

CDR3 nucleotide sequence: TGTGCCAGTAGGGGGACACAGAATACCAAAAAACTGTTTTTT. Translating gives CASRGTQNTKKLFF. The chain has TRBV19 and TRBJ1-4, with a weak D call TRBD1 (6 bases). V lost 6 bases and J 9 bases, leaving 17 bases between the germline ends. CDR1 LNHDA and CDR2 SQIVND come from the germline V gene (reference sequence). The CDR3 length is 14 residues.

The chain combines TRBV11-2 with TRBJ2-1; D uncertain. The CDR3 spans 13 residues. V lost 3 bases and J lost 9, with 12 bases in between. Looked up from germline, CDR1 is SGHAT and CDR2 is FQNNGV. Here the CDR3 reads CASSFGPNVEQFF. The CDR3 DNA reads TGTGCCAGCAGCTTCGGACCGAACGTTGAGCAGTTCTTC.

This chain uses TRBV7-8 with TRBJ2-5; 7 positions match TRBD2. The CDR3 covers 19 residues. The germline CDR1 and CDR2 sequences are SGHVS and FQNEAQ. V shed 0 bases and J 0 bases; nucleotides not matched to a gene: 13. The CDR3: CASSLARAVRLANQETQYF. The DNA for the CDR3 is TGTGCCAGCAGCTTAGCCAGGGCCGTGAGACTAGCTAACCAAGAGACCCAGTACTTC.

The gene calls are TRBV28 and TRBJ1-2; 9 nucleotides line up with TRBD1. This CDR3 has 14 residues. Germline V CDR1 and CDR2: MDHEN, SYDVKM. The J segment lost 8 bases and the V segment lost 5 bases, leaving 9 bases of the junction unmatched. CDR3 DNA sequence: TGTGCCAGCAGTCCCGGACAGGGGTTCGGCGGCTACACCTTC. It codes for CASSPGQGFGGYTF.

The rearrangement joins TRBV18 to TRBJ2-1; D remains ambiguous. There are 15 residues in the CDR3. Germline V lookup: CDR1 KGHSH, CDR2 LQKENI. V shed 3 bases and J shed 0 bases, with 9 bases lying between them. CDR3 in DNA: TGTGCCAGCTCACCGAAAGCGAGCTCCTACAATGAGCAGTTCTTC. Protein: CASSPKASSYNEQFF. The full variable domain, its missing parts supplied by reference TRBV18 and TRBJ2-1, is NAGVMQNPRHLVRRRGQEARLRCSPMKGHSHVYWYRQLPEEGLKFMVYLQKENIIDESGMPKERFSAEFPKEGPSILRIQQVVRGDSAAYFCASSPKASSYNEQFFGPGTRLTVL.

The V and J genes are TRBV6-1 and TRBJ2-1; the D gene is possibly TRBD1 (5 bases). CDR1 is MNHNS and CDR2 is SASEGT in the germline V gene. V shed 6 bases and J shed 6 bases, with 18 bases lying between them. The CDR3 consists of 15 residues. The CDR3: CASSLRAVYSNEQFF. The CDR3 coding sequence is TGTGCCAGCAGCCTCAGGGCAGTTTACTCCAATGAGCAGTTCTTC.

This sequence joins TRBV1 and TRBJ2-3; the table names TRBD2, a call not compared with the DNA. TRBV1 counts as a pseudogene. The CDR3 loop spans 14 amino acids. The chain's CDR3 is CTSSQDPSTDTQYF. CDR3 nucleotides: TGCACCAGCAGCCAAGACCCGAGCACAGATACGCAGTATTTT.

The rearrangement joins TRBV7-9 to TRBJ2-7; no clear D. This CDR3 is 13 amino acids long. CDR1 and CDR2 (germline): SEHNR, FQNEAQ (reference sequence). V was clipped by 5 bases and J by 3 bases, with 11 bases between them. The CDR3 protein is CASSPRTLYEQYF. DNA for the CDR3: TGTGCCAGCAGCCCACGGACGCTCTACGAGCAGTACTTC.

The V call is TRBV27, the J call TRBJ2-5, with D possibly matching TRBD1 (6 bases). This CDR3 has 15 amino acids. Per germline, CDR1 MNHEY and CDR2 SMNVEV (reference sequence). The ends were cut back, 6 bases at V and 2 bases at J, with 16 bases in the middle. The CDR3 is CASRNGQLSQETQYF. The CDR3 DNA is TGTGCCAGCAGGAATGGACAGCTGTCACAAGAGACCCAGTACTTC.

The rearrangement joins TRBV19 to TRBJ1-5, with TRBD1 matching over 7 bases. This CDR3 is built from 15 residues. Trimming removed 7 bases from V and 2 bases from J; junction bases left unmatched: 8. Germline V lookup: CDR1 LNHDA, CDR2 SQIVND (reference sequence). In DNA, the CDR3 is TGTGCCAGTACTACGACAGGGTTGGGCAATCAGCCCCAGCATTTT. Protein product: CASTTTGLGNQPQHF.

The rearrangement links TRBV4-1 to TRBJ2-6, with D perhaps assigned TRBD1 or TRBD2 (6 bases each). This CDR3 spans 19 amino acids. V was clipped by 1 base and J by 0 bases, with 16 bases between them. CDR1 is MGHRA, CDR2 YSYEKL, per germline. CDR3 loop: CASSQVDEGGLSGANVLTF. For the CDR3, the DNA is TGCGCCAGCAGCCAAGTAGACGAAGGGGGACTCTCTGGGGCCAACGTCCTGACTTTC.

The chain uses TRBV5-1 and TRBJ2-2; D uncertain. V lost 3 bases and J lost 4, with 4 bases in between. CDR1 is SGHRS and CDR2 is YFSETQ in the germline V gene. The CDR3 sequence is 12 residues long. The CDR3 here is CASSYSTGELFF. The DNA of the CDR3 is TGCGCCAGCAGCTATAGCACCGGGGAGCTGTTTTTT.